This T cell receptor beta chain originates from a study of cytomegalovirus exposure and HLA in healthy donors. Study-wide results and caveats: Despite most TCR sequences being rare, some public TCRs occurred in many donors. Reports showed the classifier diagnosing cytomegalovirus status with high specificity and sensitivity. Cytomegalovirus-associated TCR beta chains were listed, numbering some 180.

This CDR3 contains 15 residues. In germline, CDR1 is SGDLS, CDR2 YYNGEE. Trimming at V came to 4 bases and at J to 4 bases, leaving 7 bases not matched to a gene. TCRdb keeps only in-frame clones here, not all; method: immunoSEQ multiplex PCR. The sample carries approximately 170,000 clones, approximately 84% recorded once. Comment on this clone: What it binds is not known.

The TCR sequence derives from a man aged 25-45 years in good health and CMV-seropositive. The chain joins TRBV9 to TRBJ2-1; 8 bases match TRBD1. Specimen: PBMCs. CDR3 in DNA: TGTGCCAGCAGCCCCCACAGGGGGTATTACAATGAGCAGTTCTTC. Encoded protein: CASSPHRGYYNEQFF.